Below, one T cell receptor (beta chain) is given with its context. Antigen: not known. This entry belongs to a study of T-cell memory formation after mild COVID-19. The authors produced TCR alpha and TCR beta cDNA libraries with sample barcodes and UMIs by 5'RACE using constant-segment primers. Via MiXCR, TCRdb re-called the 5' RACE reads, giving one row per CDR3 protein. This table has approximately 110,000 distinct CDR3 sequences, 20% to 25% appearing once. Findings and limits, study-wide: Prior to infection, memory already included some responding clones, suggesting cross-reactive memory joined. There was no confirmation that second-wave clones peaking on day 37 were SARS-CoV-2 specific.

Germline trimming cut 6 bases from V and 1 base from J; bases unmatched to any gene: 3. The CDR3 totals 15 residues. CDR1 and CDR2 (germline): SGHTA, FQGTGA. The V call is TRBV7-3, the J call TRBJ2-3; TRBD2 aligns across 11 bases. The TCR was taken from a man aged 18 to 29 who had mild COVID-19 (a few samples of this study predate the infection). Cell type and time point are not known. Material: PBMCs or a T cell subset sorted from them (not recorded which). The CDR3 nucleotides are TGTGCCAGCAGGCCGGGACTAGCGGGCACAGATACGCAGTATTTT. Amino acid sequence: CASRPGLAGTDTQYF.